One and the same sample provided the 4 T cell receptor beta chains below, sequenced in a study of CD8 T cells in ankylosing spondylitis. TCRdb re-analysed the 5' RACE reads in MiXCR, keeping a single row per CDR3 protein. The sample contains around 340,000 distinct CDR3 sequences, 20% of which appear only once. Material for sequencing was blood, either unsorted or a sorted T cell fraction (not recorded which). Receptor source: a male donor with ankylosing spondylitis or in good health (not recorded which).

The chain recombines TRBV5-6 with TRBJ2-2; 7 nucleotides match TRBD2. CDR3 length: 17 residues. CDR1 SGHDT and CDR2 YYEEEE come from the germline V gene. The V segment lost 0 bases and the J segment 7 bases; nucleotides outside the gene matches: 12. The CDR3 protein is CASSLAGLARDYGELFF. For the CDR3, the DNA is TGTGCCAGCAGCTTGGCCGGTCTAGCGAGGGACTACGGGGAGCTGTTTTTT.

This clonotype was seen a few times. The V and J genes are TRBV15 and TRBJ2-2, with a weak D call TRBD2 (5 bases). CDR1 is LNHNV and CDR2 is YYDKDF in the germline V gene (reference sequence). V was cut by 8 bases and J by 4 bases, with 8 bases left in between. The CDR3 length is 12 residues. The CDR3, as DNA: TGTGCCACCGGGGAGTTCACCGGGGAGCTGTTTTTT. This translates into CATGEFTGELFF.

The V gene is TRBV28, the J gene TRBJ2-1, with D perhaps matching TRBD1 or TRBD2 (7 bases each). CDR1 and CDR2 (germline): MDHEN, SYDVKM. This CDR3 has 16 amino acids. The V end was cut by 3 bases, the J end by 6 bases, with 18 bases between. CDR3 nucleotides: TGTGCCAGCAGTTTCCCGACAGGGAGGGAAGGCAATGAGCAGTTCTTC. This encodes CASSFPTGREGNEQFF. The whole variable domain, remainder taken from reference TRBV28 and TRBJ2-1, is DVKVTQSSRYLVKRTGEKVFLECVQDMDHENMFWYRQDPGLGLRLIYFSYDVKMKEKGDIPEGYSVSREKKERFSLILESASTNQTSMYLCASSFPTGREGNEQFFGPGTRLTVL.

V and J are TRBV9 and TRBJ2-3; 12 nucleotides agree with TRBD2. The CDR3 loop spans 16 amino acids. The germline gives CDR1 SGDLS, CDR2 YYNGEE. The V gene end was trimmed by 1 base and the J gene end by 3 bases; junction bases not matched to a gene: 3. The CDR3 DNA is TGTGCCAGCAGCGTACTAGCGGGGGGGCGTACAGATACGCAGTATTTT. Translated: CASSVLAGGRTDTQYF. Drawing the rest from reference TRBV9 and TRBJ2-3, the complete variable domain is DSGVTQTPKHLITATGQRVTLRCSPRSGDLSVYWYQQSLDQGLQFLIQYYNGEERAKGNILERFSAQQFPDLHSELNLSSLELGDSALYFCASSVLAGGRTDTQYFGPGTRLTVL.